One T cell receptor beta chain is described in this entry. Its antigen is undetermined. This sample is drawn from a study of cytomegalovirus exposure and HLA in healthy donors. With 60 Vbeta and 13 Jbeta primers, the PCR was carried out. Sequencing was performed with immunoSEQ multiplex PCR; in TCRdb, only in-frame clones are kept and a portion is missing. Among 100,000 to 150,000 clones listed, around three quarters were seen once. With 0 bases removed from V and 3 bases from J, the gap between germline ends came to 17 bases. Germline loops: CDR1 SQVTM, CDR2 ANQGSEA. The CDR3 spans 17 residues. Points from the study as a whole: Most TCR beta V segments were productive about 90% or about 30% of the time in an earlier analysis. According to reports, the classifier identified cytomegalovirus status with high specificity and sensitivity.

The sequenced sample was PBMCs. The origin of this receptor is a woman in her 50s in good health and CMV-seronegative. V usage is TRBV29-1 and J usage is TRBJ2-2, with D maybe TRBD2 (6 bases). The CDR3 bases are TGCAGCGTTGAAGATCAGCGACCGGGACTGTACACCGGGGAGCTGTTTTTT. Protein: CSVEDQRPGLYTGELFF.